Listed below are T cell receptor beta chains from one sample, sequenced in a study of TIL therapy for anti-PD-1-resistant metastatic lung cancer. Profiled with immunoSEQ multiplex PCR; TCRdb holds only in-frame clones, not every one. The data contain 50,000 to 60,000 clones, approximately 78% of them singletons. The sample consisted of blood, taken at baseline. The receptors shown here come from a person aged 25 to 80 with non-small cell lung cancer. Each CDR3 is given with its conserved first and last residue. Each record gives: D gene, J gene, V gene, clone size, CDR3 protein, CDR3 DNA. D genes are given only for firm matches. Clone size, where shown, is once, few, many, or a class for clones that have expanded.

d_call: TRBD2; j_call: TRBJ2-5; v_call: TRBV7-2; clone_size: -; cdr3_aa: CASSYSSGGETQYF; cdr3_nt: TGTGCCAGCAGTTACTCTAGCGGGGGGGAGACCCAGTACTTC
d_call: -; j_call: TRBJ1-2; v_call: TRBV9; clone_size: -; cdr3_aa: CASTRMQTGTPGYGYTF; cdr3_nt: TGTGCCAGCACCAGGATGCAAACAGGGACCCCAGGGTATGGCTACACCTTC
d_call: -; j_call: TRBJ2-1; v_call: TRBV6-1; clone_size: -; cdr3_aa: CASSEAGTSSYNEQFF; cdr3_nt: TGTGCCAGCAGTGAAGCCGGGACAAGCTCCTACAATGAGCAGTTCTTC
d_call: -; j_call: TRBJ2-1; v_call: TRBV21-1; clone_size: -; cdr3_aa: CASSKVITAGSSYNEQFF; cdr3_nt: TGTGCCAGCAGCAAAGTAATCACAGCGGGAAGCTCCTACAATGAGCAGTTCTTC
d_call: -; j_call: TRBJ1-6; v_call: TRBV11-2; clone_size: -; cdr3_aa: CASSLGDGSTPLHF; cdr3_nt: TGTGCCAGCAGCTTAGGGGACGGCAGTACACCCCTCCACTTT
d_call: -; j_call: TRBJ2-3; v_call: TRBV5-1; clone_size: -; cdr3_aa: CASSMGGGAPDTQYF; cdr3_nt: TGCGCCAGCAGTATGGGAGGCGGGGCACCAGATACGCAGTATTTT
d_call: -; j_call: TRBJ2-2; v_call: TRBV7-3; clone_size: -; cdr3_aa: CASSLTGPGELFF; cdr3_nt: TGTGCCAGCAGCTTAACAGGTCCCGGGGAGCTGTTTTTT
d_call: TRBD2; j_call: TRBJ2-3; v_call: TRBV27; clone_size: -; cdr3_aa: CASSSPPGVLRDLTSGRWDTQYF; cdr3_nt: TGTGCCAGCAGCTCACCCCCTGGGGTATTAAGGGACTTGACTAGCGGGAGATGGGATACGCAGTATTTT
d_call: -; j_call: TRBJ1-5; v_call: TRBV6-1; clone_size: -; cdr3_aa: CASSDGSPPAQHF; cdr3_nt: TGTGCCAGCAGTGATGGGTCTCCGCCGGCCCAGCATTTT
d_call: TRBD1; j_call: TRBJ1-5; v_call: TRBV3-1/TRBV3-2; clone_size: -; cdr3_aa: CASSPTGQGHQPQHF; cdr3_nt: TGTGCCAGCAGCCCTACCGGACAGGGCCATCAGCCCCAGCATTTT
d_call: TRBD1; j_call: TRBJ2-7; v_call: TRBV7-9; clone_size: -; cdr3_aa: CASSLAGTGEEQYF; cdr3_nt: TGTGCCAGCAGCTTAGCAGGGACAGGGGAAGAGCAGTACTTC
d_call: -; j_call: TRBJ2-5; v_call: TRBV27; clone_size: once; cdr3_aa: CASSLWLKETQYF; cdr3_nt: TGTGCCAGCAGTTTATGGCTCAAAGAGACCCAGTACTTC
d_call: -; j_call: TRBJ2-3; v_call: TRBV7-9; clone_size: -; cdr3_aa: CASSLSLAGTDTQYF; cdr3_nt: TGTGCCAGCAGCTTAAGTCTTGCAGGCACAGATACGCAGTATTTT
d_call: TRBD2; j_call: TRBJ2-4; v_call: TRBV5-1; clone_size: -; cdr3_aa: CASSLRTSGSVSKNIQYF; cdr3_nt: TGCGCCAGCAGCTTGCGGACTAGCGGGTCAGTCTCCAAAAACATTCAGTACTTC
d_call: -; j_call: TRBJ2-7; v_call: TRBV7-9; clone_size: few; cdr3_aa: CASSPSGLSYEQYF; cdr3_nt: TGTGCCAGCAGCCCGTCCGGCTTATCCTACGAGCAGTACTTC
d_call: -; j_call: TRBJ2-3; v_call: TRBV7-2; clone_size: -; cdr3_aa: CASSLQVTDTQYF; cdr3_nt: TGTGCCAGCAGCTTACAGGTCACAGATACGCAGTATTTT
d_call: -; j_call: TRBJ2-1; v_call: TRBV19; clone_size: -; cdr3_aa: CASSSRINTYNEQFF; cdr3_nt: TGTGCCAGTAGCTCTAGGATCAACACCTACAATGAGCAGTTCTTC
d_call: -; j_call: TRBJ1-6; v_call: TRBV9; clone_size: -; cdr3_aa: CASSVMGSAGSPLHF; cdr3_nt: TGTGCCAGCAGCGTAATGGGCAGCGCGGGATCACCCCTCCACTTT
d_call: TRBD1; j_call: TRBJ2-5; v_call: TRBV4-1; clone_size: -; cdr3_aa: CASSPNPGQGRETQYF; cdr3_nt: TGCGCCAGCAGCCCCAACCCCGGACAGGGCCGAGAGACCCAGTACTTC